What follows are 17 T cell receptor beta chains derived from one specimen sequenced in a study of blood T cell repertoires in COVID-19. Clones were sequenced by immunoSEQ multiplex PCR, and TCRdb holds only the in-frame ones, with some missing. The top ten hold roughly 8% of the sample, which has roughly 200,000 clones, 65% to 85% seen once. Sequencing was done on a sample of peripheral blood. These receptors came from a woman of 80 years or more with acute or convalescent COVID-19.

This chain joins TRBV6-1 and TRBJ1-5; D may be TRBD1 (5 bases). Between the trimmed V and J ends, which lost 4 bases and 0 bases, there was a span of 19 bases. This CDR3 has 18 residues. Germline V gene sequence: CDR1 MNHNS, CDR2 SASEGT. CDR3 residues: CASSGGGGPSSSNQPQHF. The CDR3 DNA reads as TGTGCCAGCAGTGGGGGCGGGGGACCTTCAAGTAGCAATCAGCCCCAGCATTTT.

This clone came up once. The gene calls are TRBV7-2 and TRBJ2-1; D possibly corresponds to TRBD1 (6 bases). This CDR3 has 15 residues. Trimming removed 1 base at V and 2 bases at J, with 9 bases between. Germline values: CDR1 SGHTA, CDR2 FQGNSA. The CDR3 loop is CASSLDRAPYNEQFF. In DNA form, the CDR3 reads TGTGCCAGCAGCTTAGACAGGGCCCCCTACAATGAGCAGTTCTTC.

The CDR3 loop reads CASSQESDRASHAGELFF. DNA for the CDR3: TGTGCCAGCAGCCAAGAATCGGACAGGGCGTCCCACGCCGGGGAGCTGTTTTTT. This chain joins TRBV4-2 and TRBJ2-2, with 8 positions matching TRBD1. This CDR3 is built from 18 residues. V was clipped by 0 bases and J by 6 bases; unmatched bases: 12. Germline assignment: CDR1 LGHNA and CDR2 YNFKEQ.

The chain uses TRBV28 and TRBJ1-1, with TRBD1 identical over 8 bases. Germline values: CDR1 MDHEN, CDR2 SYDVKM. This CDR3 region has 13 residues. With V trimmed by 6 bases and J by 6 bases, 6 bases remained unmatched. CDR3 in amino acids: CASRRTGLAEAFF. Here the CDR3 DNA reads TGTGCCAGCAGACGGACAGGGTTGGCTGAAGCTTTCTTT.

The chain is built from TRBV10-3 and TRBJ1-2; D is undetermined. V was cut by 5 bases and J by 2 bases, with 12 bases left in between. Germline CDR1 and CDR2: ENHRY and SYGVKD. This CDR3 region has 14 residues. The DNA for the CDR3 is TGTGCCATCAGTCCCAGCGGGGTGAACTATGGCTACACCTTC. It yields the protein CAISPSGVNYGYTF.

V and J are TRBV7-8 and TRBJ2-7; no reliable D call. CDR1 is SGHVS, CDR2 FQNEAQ, per germline. The CDR3 has 13 amino acids. Trimming took 1 base from V and 3 from J, leaving 7 bases between them. CDR3 residues: CASSLGADYEQYF. The CDR3, as DNA: TGTGCCAGCAGCTTAGGGGCAGACTACGAGCAGTACTTC.

The chain combines TRBV7-9 with TRBJ1-2; D is undetermined. CDR3 length: 15 amino acids. Germline CDR1 SEHNR, CDR2 FQNEAQ (reference sequence). Between the trimmed V and J ends, which lost 1 base and 6 bases, there was a span of 15 bases. This CDR3 is CASSLVQPGGHGYTF. CDR3 coding DNA: TGTGCCAGCAGCTTAGTACAGCCCGGCGGGCATGGCTACACCTTC.

Points on this clone: The sample has other DNA sequences that encode this CDR3 too. This chain connects TRBV7-9 to TRBJ1-1; D is uncertain. CDR1 and CDR2 (germline): SEHNR, FQNEAQ (reference sequence). The CDR3 has 14 amino acids. Trimming cost V 1 base and J 1 base, with 7 bases left between them. The CDR3 loop reads CASSLGTGNTEAFF. The CDR3 DNA reads as TGTGCCAGCAGCTTAGGAACGGGGAACACTGAAGCTTTCTTT. Based on the CDR3 plus reference TRBV7-9 and TRBJ1-1, the full variable domain is DTGVSQNPRHKITKRGQNVTFRCDPISEHNRLYWYRQTLGQGPEFLTYFQNEAQLEKSRLLSDRFSAERPKGSFSTLEIQRTEQGDSAMYLCASSLGTGNTEAFFGQGTRLTVV.

The chain joins TRBV28 to TRBJ2-1; 7 bases agree with TRBD1. This CDR3 has 15 amino acids. J lost 4 bases, V lost 5 bases, and 8 bases had no gene match. Germline V gene sequence: CDR1 MDHEN, CDR2 SYDVKM. The CDR3 bases are TGTGCCAGCAGTAGACAGGGCCTGGGATACAATGAGCAGTTCTTC. This encodes CASSRQGLGYNEQFF.

The rearrangement joins TRBV10-3 to TRBJ2-7; 10 bases line up with TRBD1. The CDR3 extends over 16 amino acids. V gave up 2 bases and J gave up 0 bases; unmatched junction bases: 4. Germline V CDR1 and CDR2: ENHRY, SYGVKD. For the CDR3, the DNA is TGTGCCATCAGTGAGCAGGACAGGGGGGGCTCCTACGAGCAGTACTTC. As protein: CAISEQDRGGSYEQYF.

This clone was picked up one time. The CDR3 coding sequence is TGCAGCGTTTTAAAAACATCAGGGGGCACTGAAGCTTTCTTT. Its protein is CSVLKTSGGTEAFF. The chain carries TRBV29-1 and TRBJ1-1, with TRBD1 matching 7 bases. This CDR3 is 14 amino acids long. The V gene end was trimmed by 5 bases and the J gene end by 4 bases; junction bases not matched to a gene: 10. The germline CDR1 and CDR2 sequences are SQVTM and ANQGSEA.

The CDR3 sequence is CASTLDRGRQPQHF. CDR3 in DNA: TGTGCCAGCACTTTGGACAGGGGTCGTCAGCCCCAGCATTTT. The V gene is TRBV6-5, the J gene TRBJ1-5; TRBD1 matches at 9 bases. V dropped 7 bases and J dropped 6; count of bases not matched to a gene: 7. CDR1 MNHEY and CDR2 SVGAGI come from the germline V gene. The CDR3 is 14 residues long.

The chain is built from TRBV5-4 and TRBJ2-3; D ambiguous. This CDR3 spans 14 amino acids. Germline V gene sequence: CDR1 SGHNT, CDR2 YYREEE (reference sequence). Between the trimmed V and J ends, which lost 0 bases and 4 bases, there was a span of 9 bases. The chain's CDR3 is CASSLEQESDTQYF. The CDR3 DNA sequence: TGTGCCAGCAGCTTGGAACAAGAATCAGATACGCAGTATTTT.

The chain combines TRBV6-5 with TRBJ2-7; TRBD2 is a possible D gene (5 bases). V was trimmed by 7 bases and J by 5 bases, leaving 18 bases between them. CDR1 and CDR2 (germline): MNHEY, SVGAGI. The CDR3 has 14 residues. The CDR3: CASTSGGLPHEQYF. Here the CDR3 DNA reads TGTGCCAGCACTTCCGGCGGACTCCCTCACGAGCAGTACTTC.

This clone came up once. The chain is built from TRBV5-1 and TRBJ2-1; possible D gene TRBD2, 5 bases. CDR1 and CDR2 from the germline V gene are SGHRS and YFSETQ. The V and J ends lost 0 bases and 8 bases respectively, with 12 bases between them. The CDR3 covers 14 residues. The chain's CDR3 is CASSLDASSDEQFF. CDR3 nucleotide sequence: TGCGCCAGCAGCTTGGATGCTAGCTCGGATGAGCAGTTCTTC.

The chain joins TRBV29-1 to TRBJ1-4; 7 bases align to TRBD1. This CDR3 is 14 amino acids long. V gave up 4 bases and J gave up 0 bases; unmatched junction bases: 2. From germline, CDR1 is SQVTM and CDR2 ANQGSEA. CDR3 amino acids: CSVAQGATNEKLFF. The CDR3 DNA follows: TGCAGCGTTGCCCAGGGGGCAACTAATGAAAAACTGTTTTTT.

This chain uses TRBV5-1 with TRBJ1-1; D remains unclear. Germline CDR1 SGHRS, CDR2 YFSETQ. The CDR3 is 13 amino acids. The V end lost 0 bases, the J end lost 4 bases, and 7 bases lay between the germline ends. CDR3: CASSLAMSTEAFF. In DNA form, the CDR3 reads TGCGCCAGCAGCTTGGCCATGTCCACTGAAGCTTTCTTT. Full variable domain (missing parts from reference TRBV5-1 and TRBJ1-1): KAGVTQTPRYLIKTRGQQVTLSCSPISGHRSVSWYQQTPGQGLQFLFEYFSETQRNKGNFPGRFSGRQFSNSRSEMNVSTLELGDSALYLCASSLAMSTEAFFGQGTRLTVV.